One and the same sample provided the 21 T cell receptor beta chains below, sequenced in a study of shared clonotypes between healthy human individuals. Assay used: immunoSEQ multiplex PCR; TCRdb lists only in-frame clones, some missing. This sample has approximately 700,000 clones, with around four fifths found just once. Sequencing used memory CD4+ T cells sorted from blood. Subset here: CD45RA-negative fraction. These receptors came from a woman aged 25 to 45 in good health.

The chain combines TRBV28 with TRBJ2-4; possibly TRBD1 for D (5 bases). The CDR3 runs to 14 residues. Per the germline V gene, CDR1 is MDHEN and CDR2 is SYDVKM. Trimming shortened V by 6 bases and J by 5 bases, and 14 bases separated the two germline ends. The CDR3 DNA is TGTGCCAGCAGGGGGCCCTATGTGGAAAACATTCAGTACTTC. Encoded protein: CASRGPYVENIQYF.

A single count supports this clone. No DNA is shown, since the ends of the CDR3 on it are uncertain; the CDR3 is the one TCRdb lists. The chain has TRBV27 and TRBJ1-5; the table's D call of TRBD1 was not tested on the DNA. Germline CDR1 is MNHEY and CDR2 is SMNVEV (reference sequence). The CDR3 sequence runs 15 residues, both termini included. Here the CDR3 reads CASSTSGQGNQPQHF.

This chain joins TRBV11-2 and TRBJ1-2, with D unresolved. V lost 0 bases and J lost 7, with 9 bases in between. The germline V gene has CDR1 SGHAT and CDR2 FQNNGV. This CDR3 has 13 residues. CDR3 sequence: CASSLDETGGYTF. The CDR3 nucleotides read TGTGCCAGCAGCTTAGATGAGACGGGTGGCTACACCTTC.

The CDR3 loop is CASSQLGQANTGELFF. The CDR3 DNA sequence: TGTGCCAGCAGCCAATTGGGACAGGCGAACACCGGGGAGCTGTTTTTT. The chain employs TRBV4-2 and TRBJ2-2, with 8 bases matching TRBD1. The germline gives CDR1 LGHNA, CDR2 YNFKEQ. Germline trimming cut 2 bases from V and 0 bases from J; bases unmatched to any gene: 2. CDR3 size: 16 residues.

The V gene is TRBV28, the J gene TRBJ2-5; D is undetermined. Per the germline V gene, CDR1 is MDHEN and CDR2 is SYDVKM. V gave up 5 bases and J gave up 5 bases, with 9 bases separating them. The CDR3 consists of 12 residues. The CDR3 region is CASSGPMETQYF. The CDR3 DNA sequence: TGTGCCAGCAGTGGACCGATGGAGACCCAGTACTTC. Full variable domain (rest looked up from reference TRBV28 and TRBJ2-5): DVKVTQSSRYLVKRTGEKVFLECVQDMDHENMFWYRQDPGLGLRLIYFSYDVKMKEKGDIPEGYSVSREKKERFSLILESASTNQTSMYLCASSGPMETQYFGPGTRLLVL.

The V and J genes are TRBV20-1 and TRBJ2-4, with D unclear. CDR1 is DFQATT and CDR2 is SNEGSKA in the germline V gene (reference sequence). Trimming removed 0 bases from V and 13 bases from J, with 10 bases in between. This CDR3 comprises 11 residues. CDR3 bases: TGCAGTGCTAGAGACCAACTAATCCAGTACTTC. Translation: CSARDQLIQYF.

This rearrangement joins TRBV28 to TRBJ2-6, with a weak D call TRBD1 (5 bases). The CDR3 is 17 residues long. V gave up 6 bases and J gave up 0 bases, with 15 bases separating them. The germline CDR1 and CDR2 sequences are MDHEN and SYDVKM. CDR3 in amino acids: CASRGFYRSSGANVLTF. The CDR3, as DNA: TGTGCCAGCAGGGGGTTTTACAGGAGCTCTGGGGCCAACGTCCTGACTTTC. The full variable domain, with the rest looked up from reference TRBV28 and TRBJ2-6, is DVKVTQSSRYLVKRTGEKVFLECVQDMDHENMFWYRQDPGLGLRLIYFSYDVKMKEKGDIPEGYSVSREKKERFSLILESASTNQTSMYLCASRGFYRSSGANVLTFGAGSRLTVL.

This sequence joins TRBV6-1 and TRBJ2-5, with 8 bases that match TRBD1. Losses at the gene ends were 5 bases for V and 3 bases for J; bases not matched to a gene: 8. Looked up from germline, CDR1 is MNHNS and CDR2 is SASEGT. The CDR3 sequence is 15 residues long. CDR3 in amino acids: CASSIGQGLKETQYF. The CDR3 region has the DNA TGTGCCAGCAGTATCGGACAGGGCCTCAAAGAGACCCAGTACTTC.

The J gene is TRBJ2-2, the V gene TRBV29-1; 7 bases align to TRBD2. The J segment lost 5 bases and the V segment lost 5 bases, leaving 5 bases of the junction unmatched. The CDR3 has 13 residues. Germline V CDR1 and CDR2: SQVTM, ANQGSEA. The CDR3 sequence: CSVRDYQTGELFF. CDR3 nucleotides: TGCAGCGTTCGGGACTACCAAACCGGGGAGCTGTTTTTT.

This clone has just a few counts. The chain carries TRBV4-1 and TRBJ1-2, with 11 bases identical to TRBD1. The junction had 7 bases not matched to a gene; V was cut back by 3 bases and J by 4 bases. The CDR3 extends over 16 amino acids. CDR1 MGHRA and CDR2 YSYEKL come from the germline V gene. For the CDR3, the DNA is TGCGCCAGCAGCCAGCCACCGGGACAGGGGGTCTATGGCTACACCTTC. It encodes CASSQPPGQGVYGYTF.

This clone has at least ten counts. The V gene is TRBV20-1, the J gene TRBJ1-2, with a weak D call TRBD1 (5 bases). Germline assignment: CDR1 DFQATT and CDR2 SNEGSKA (reference sequence). V shed 5 bases and J shed 8 bases, with 12 bases lying between them. The CDR3 contains 11 residues. The CDR3 here is CSAGKQVGYTF. The CDR3, as DNA: TGCAGTGCTGGCAAACAGGTGGGCTACACCTTC.

At least ten counts were recorded for this clone. The sample holds other DNA sequences that translate to the same CDR3. The chain joins TRBV7-9 to TRBJ2-7; D is unresolved. V shed 1 base and J shed 2 bases, with 9 bases lying between them. Germline V gives CDR1 SEHNR, CDR2 FQNEAQ (reference sequence). The CDR3 length is 14 residues. The CDR3 spells CASSLVFGPYEQYF. The CDR3 region has the DNA TGTGCCAGCAGCTTAGTGTTCGGTCCCTACGAGCAGTACTTC. Supplemented by reference TRBV7-9 and TRBJ2-7, the full variable domain reads DTGVSQNPRHKITKRGQNVTFRCDPISEHNRLYWYRQTLGQGPEFLTYFQNEAQLEKSRLLSDRFSAERPKGSFSTLEIQRTEQGDSAMYLCASSLVFGPYEQYFGPGTRLTVT.

On this clone: Additional DNA sequences in this sample encode the identical CDR3. CDR3 bases: TGTGCCAGCAGCCCCTGGACAGGGGGAGGATACGAGCAGTACTTC. Translated, it gives CASSPWTGGGYEQYF. This rearrangement joins TRBV7-9 to TRBJ2-7, with 10 positions matching TRBD1. CDR1 is SEHNR and CDR2 is FQNEAQ in the germline V gene (reference sequence). The junction had 8 bases not matched to a gene; V was cut back by 5 bases and J by 4 bases. This CDR3 has 15 residues.

The chain couples TRBV6-6 to TRBJ1-1, with a tentative D call TRBD1 (6 bases). V gave up 7 bases and J gave up 2 bases, with 14 bases separating them. CDR1 and CDR2 (germline): MNHNY, SVGAGI (reference sequence). The CDR3 has 14 amino acids. CDR3 nucleotides: TGTGCCAGCATCAGGGGAACAGCCAACACTGAAGCTTTCTTT. Translation: CASIRGTANTEAFF.

The rearrangement joins TRBV10-2 to TRBJ1-2; a weak D match, TRBD1 (6 bases). With 8 bases removed from V and 5 bases from J, the gap between germline ends came to 18 bases. Germline lookup yields CDR1 WSHSY and CDR2 SAAADI. The length of the CDR3 is 14 residues. The CDR3 is CASRGGAGDYGYTF. The DNA of the CDR3 is TGCGCCAGCCGCGGGGGGGCAGGGGATTATGGCTACACCTTC.

This clone was picked up a small number of times. At the DNA level, this CDR3 is encoded by other sequences in the same sample as well. The rearrangement links TRBV7-2 to TRBJ2-7, with TRBD2 identical over 12 bases. The CDR3 spans 15 residues. J gave up 0 bases and V 4 bases, and 1 base lay outside the gene matches. Germline V gene sequence: CDR1 SGHTA, CDR2 FQGNSA. The CDR3 loop reads CASSSGLAGSYEQYF. CDR3 DNA sequence: TGTGCCAGCAGCTCGGGACTAGCGGGCTCCTACGAGCAGTACTTC. Variable domain in full (rest from reference TRBV7-2 and TRBJ2-7): GAGVSQSPSNKVTEKGKDVELRCDPISGHTALYWYRQSLGQGLEFLIYFQGNSAPDKSGLPSDRFSAERTGGSVSTLTIQRTQQEDSAVYLCASSSGLAGSYEQYFGPGTRLTVT.

The CDR3 bases are TGTGCCAGCAGTCCCGCTCGGGGGGACCTGTTCTTC. Translating gives CASSPARGDLFF. This chain connects TRBV27 to TRBJ2-1; 7 bases line up with TRBD2. V was clipped by 5 bases and J by 15 bases; unmatched bases: 10. The CDR3 covers 12 residues. Germline V gene lookup returns CDR1 MNHEY and CDR2 SMNVEV (reference sequence).

V usage is TRBV5-4 and J usage is TRBJ2-7, with 8 nucleotides matching TRBD2. Trimming removed 0 bases from V and 6 bases from J; junction bases left unmatched: 5. The CDR3 has 14 residues. Germline V lookup: CDR1 SGHNT, CDR2 YYREEE (reference sequence). The CDR3 DNA is TGTGCCAGCAGCTTGGTGGGACTAGATATCGAGCAGTACTTC. Protein sequence: CASSLVGLDIEQYF.

The chain has TRBV5-1 and TRBJ1-2; no definite D call. Germline lookup yields CDR1 SGHRS and CDR2 YFSETQ. The V gene lost 1 base and the J gene lost 8 bases, with 9 bases spanning the gap. The CDR3 is 12 residues long. The CDR3 region is CASSLPGYGYTF. The CDR3 coding sequence is TGCGCCAGCAGCTTGCCTGGGTACGGCTACACCTTC.

This chain connects TRBV7-9 to TRBJ2-5; D may be TRBD1 or TRBD2 (6 bases each). CDR3 size: 15 residues. Trimming took 5 bases from V and 5 from J, leaving 18 bases between them. Germline V gives CDR1 SEHNR, CDR2 FQNEAQ (reference sequence). The CDR3 sequence: CASSLTQGTGETQYF. CDR3 nucleotide sequence: TGTGCCAGCAGCCTAACCCAGGGGACTGGGGAGACCCAGTACTTC.

The V and J genes are TRBV6-1 and TRBJ2-3; weak D call: TRBD1 (6 bases). CDR1 is MNHNS, CDR2 SASEGT, per germline. Trimming pared 7 bases from V and 0 bases from J, leaving 11 bases between. CDR3 length: 14 residues. CDR3: CASKDRTSTDTQYF. In nucleotides, the CDR3 is TGTGCCAGCAAGGACAGAACTAGCACAGATACGCAGTATTTT.